This T cell receptor (beta chain) is drawn from a study of blood T cell repertoires in COVID-19. Study as a whole: Both acute and convalescent COVID-19 samples were obtained from the United States, Italy and Spain. Sources were T cells, B-cell-depleted T cells, or PBMCs; the material itself was cDNA or gDNA.

Per the study methods: Counts of nucleated cells, estimated from reference gene primer amplification, were obtained. The protocol was immunoSEQ multiplex PCR, while the TCRdb copy is restricted to in-frame clones and leaves out a portion. V, J and clone size are those of that table, while D and trimming were read from the DNA. The table lists around 110,000 clones, roughly 84% of them singletons, with 0.65% to 0.9% in the top ten. This receptor was obtained from an older woman with acute or convalescent COVID-19. Material: peripheral blood.

The CDR3 protein is CASSPTGTMNTEAFF. CDR3 nucleotide sequence: TGTGCCAGCAGCCCGACAGGTACCATGAACACTGAAGCTTTCTTT. The V and J genes are TRBV9 and TRBJ1-1; weak D call: TRBD1 (6 bases). Per germline, CDR1 SGDLS and CDR2 YYNGEE. Trimming shortened V by 4 bases and J by 0 bases, and 13 bases separated the two germline ends. CDR3 length equals 15 residues.